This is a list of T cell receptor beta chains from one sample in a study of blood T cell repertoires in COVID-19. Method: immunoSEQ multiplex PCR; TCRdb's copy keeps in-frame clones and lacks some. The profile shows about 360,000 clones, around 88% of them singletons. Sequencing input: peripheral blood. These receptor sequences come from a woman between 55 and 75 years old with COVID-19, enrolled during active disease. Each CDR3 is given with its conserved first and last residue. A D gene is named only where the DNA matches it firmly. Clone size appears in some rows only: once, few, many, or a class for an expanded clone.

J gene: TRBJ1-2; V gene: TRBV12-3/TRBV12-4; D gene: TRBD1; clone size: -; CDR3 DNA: TGTGCCAGCAGTAGGACAGGGGCAGGCGGCTACACCTTC; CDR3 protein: CASSRTGAGGYTF
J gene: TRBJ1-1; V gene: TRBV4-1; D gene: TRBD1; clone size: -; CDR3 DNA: TGCGCCAGCAGCCAAGAGTGGGACAGTGAAGCTTTCTTT; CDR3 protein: CASSQEWDSEAFF
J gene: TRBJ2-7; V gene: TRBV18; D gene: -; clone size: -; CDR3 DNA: TGTGCCAGCTCACCAAGCCAATACGAGCAGTACTTC; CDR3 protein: CASSPSQYEQYF
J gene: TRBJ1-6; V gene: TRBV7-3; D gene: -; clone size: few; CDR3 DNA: TGTGCCAGCAGCTCAGTTTCTTGGGGAGAGAATTCACCCCTCCACTTT; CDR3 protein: CASSSVSWGENSPLHF
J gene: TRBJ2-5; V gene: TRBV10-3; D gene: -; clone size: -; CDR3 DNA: TGTGCCATCAGCCCCGACAGTTACCAAGAGACCCAGTACTTC; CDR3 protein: CAISPDSYQETQYF
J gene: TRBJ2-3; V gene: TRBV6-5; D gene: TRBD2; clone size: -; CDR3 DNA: TGTGCCAGCAGTTACTCGAACCTAGCGGGACCAGATACGCAGTATTTT; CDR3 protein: CASSYSNLAGPDTQYF
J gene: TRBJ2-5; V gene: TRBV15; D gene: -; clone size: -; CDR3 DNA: TGTGCCACCAGCAGAGACCGGGGTGGGGAGACCCAGTACTTC; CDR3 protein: CATSRDRGGETQYF
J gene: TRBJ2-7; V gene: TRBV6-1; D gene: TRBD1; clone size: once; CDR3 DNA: TGTGCCAGCAGTGAACACCGGATGGGGACAGTTCTGAACGAGCAGTACTTC; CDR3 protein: CASSEHRMGTVLNEQYF
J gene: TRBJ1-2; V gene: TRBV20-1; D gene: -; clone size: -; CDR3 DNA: TGCAGTGCTAGTGTTCCGGCAGGGGTGGGTGGCTACACCTTC; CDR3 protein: CSASVPAGVGGYTF
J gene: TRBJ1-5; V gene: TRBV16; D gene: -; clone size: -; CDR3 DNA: TGTGCCAGCAGTCAGCGGGCCGGAAGGGGCAATCAGCCCCAGCATTTT; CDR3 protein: CASSQRAGRGNQPQHF
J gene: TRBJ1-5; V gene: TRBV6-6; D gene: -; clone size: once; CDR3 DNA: TGTGCCAGCAGTTACCCTGCAGGGAGCAATCAGCCCCAGCATTTT; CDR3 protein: CASSYPAGSNQPQHF
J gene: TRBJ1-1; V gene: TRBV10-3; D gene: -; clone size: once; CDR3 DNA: TGTGCCATTACTAGGGAGGGCACTGAAGCTTTCTTT; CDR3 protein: CAITREGTEAFF
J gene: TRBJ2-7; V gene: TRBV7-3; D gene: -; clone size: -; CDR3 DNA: TGTGCCAGCAGCTTACAAGGAGATGTCGGCGAGCAGTACTTC; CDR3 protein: CASSLQGDVGEQYF
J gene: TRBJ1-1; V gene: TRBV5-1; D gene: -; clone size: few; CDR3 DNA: TGCGCCAGCAGCTGGACCGAGGGCCTGTCCACTGAAGCTTTCTTT; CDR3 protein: CASSWTEGLSTEAFF
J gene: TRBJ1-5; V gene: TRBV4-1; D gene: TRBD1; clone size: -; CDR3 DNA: TGCGCCAGCAGCCCCATAGACAGGGGCGATCAGCCCCAGCATTTT; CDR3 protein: CASSPIDRGDQPQHF
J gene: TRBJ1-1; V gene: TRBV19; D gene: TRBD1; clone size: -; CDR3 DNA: TGTGCCAGTAGTACGACAGGGCGGTCTGAAGCTTTCTTT; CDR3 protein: CASSTTGRSEAFF
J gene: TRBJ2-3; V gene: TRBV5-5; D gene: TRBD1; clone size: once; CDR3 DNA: TGTGCCAGCAGCTCGGGACAGACTAGCACAGATACGCAGTATTTT; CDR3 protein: CASSSGQTSTDTQYF
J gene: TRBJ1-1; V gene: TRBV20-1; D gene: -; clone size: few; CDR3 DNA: TGCAGTGCTAGTTTTAAAATGAACACTGAAGCTTTCTTT; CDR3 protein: CSASFKMNTEAFF
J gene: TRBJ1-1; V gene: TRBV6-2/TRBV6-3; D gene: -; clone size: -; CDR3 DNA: TGTGCCAGCAGTTACCCCATAGGCCAGGGTACGACTGAAGCTTTCTTT; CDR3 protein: CASSYPIGQGTTEAFF
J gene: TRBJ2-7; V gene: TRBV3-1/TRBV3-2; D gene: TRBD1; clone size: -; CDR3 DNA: TGTGCCAGCAGCCACGCACCGGGACAGGATTACGAGCAGTACTTC; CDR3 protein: CASSHAPGQDYEQYF
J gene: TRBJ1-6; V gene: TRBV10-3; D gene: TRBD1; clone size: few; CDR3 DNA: TGTGCCATCAGTGGGGCGGCAGGGGGAGGATCACCCCTCCACTTT; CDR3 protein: CAISGAAGGGSPLHF
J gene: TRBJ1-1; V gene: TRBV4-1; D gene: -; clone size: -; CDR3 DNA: TGCGCCAGCAGTACCGAACAGGGCACCACTGAAGCTTTCTTT; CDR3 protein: CASSTEQGTTEAFF
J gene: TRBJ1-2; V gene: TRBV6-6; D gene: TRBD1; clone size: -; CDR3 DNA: TGTGCCAGCAGGAACGCAGGACAGGGCTATGGCTACACCTTC; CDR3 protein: CASRNAGQGYGYTF
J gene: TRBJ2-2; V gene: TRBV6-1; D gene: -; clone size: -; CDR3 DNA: TGTGCCAGCAGTGAAAGGCCAGGGGACACCGGGGAGCTGTTTTTT; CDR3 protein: CASSERPGDTGELFF
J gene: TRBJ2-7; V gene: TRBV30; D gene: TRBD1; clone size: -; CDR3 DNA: TGTGCCTGGAGTGGGACAGGGTACGAGCAGTACTTC; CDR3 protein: CAWSGTGYEQYF
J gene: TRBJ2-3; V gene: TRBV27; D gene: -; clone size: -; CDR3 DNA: TGTGCCAGCAGTCGCAAGCTTGTGACAGATACGCAGTATTTT; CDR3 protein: CASSRKLVTDTQYF
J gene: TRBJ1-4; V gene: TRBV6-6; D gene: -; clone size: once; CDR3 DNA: TGTGCCAGCAGTGGCCGGCGGCCCAATGAAAAACTGTTTTTT; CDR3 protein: CASSGRRPNEKLFF
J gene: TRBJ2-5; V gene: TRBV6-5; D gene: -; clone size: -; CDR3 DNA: TGTGCCAGCAGCCAACGGAGGGACCAAGAGACCCAGTACTTC; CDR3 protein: CASSQRRDQETQYF
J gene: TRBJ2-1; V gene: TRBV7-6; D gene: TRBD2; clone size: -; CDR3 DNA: TGTGCCAGCAGCTTAGGGCCGACTAGCGGGGATGGGTTCTTC; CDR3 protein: CASSLGPTSGDGFF
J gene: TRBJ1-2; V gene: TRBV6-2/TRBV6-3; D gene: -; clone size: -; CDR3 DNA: TGTGCCAGCAGCGACACGGGGAGATATGGCTACACCTTC; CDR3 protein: CASSDTGRYGYTF
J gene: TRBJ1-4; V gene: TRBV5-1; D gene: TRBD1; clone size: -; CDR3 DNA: TGCGCCAGCAGCTTGGGGGGGACAGGGAATGAAAAACTGTTTTTT; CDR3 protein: CASSLGGTGNEKLFF
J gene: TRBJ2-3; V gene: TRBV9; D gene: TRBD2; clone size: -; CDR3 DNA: TGTGCCCGCAGCGTAGCGGGCGGGGGGGGTACAGATACGCAGTATTTT; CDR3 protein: CARSVAGGGGTDTQYF
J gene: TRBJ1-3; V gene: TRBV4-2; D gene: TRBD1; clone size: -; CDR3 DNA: TGTGCCAGCAGCTGGACAGGGCCTGGAAACACCATATATTTT; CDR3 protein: CASSWTGPGNTIYF
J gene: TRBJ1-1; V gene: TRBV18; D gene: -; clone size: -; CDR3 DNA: TGTGCCAGCTCACCACCTGTTGGCAGTGTGAGGGCCATGAACACTGAAGCTTTCTTT; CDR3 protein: CASSPPVGSVRAMNTEAFF
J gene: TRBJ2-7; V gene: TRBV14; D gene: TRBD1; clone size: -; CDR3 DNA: TGTGCCAGCAGCAGACAGGGGGCGAACTACGAGCAGTACTTC; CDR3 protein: CASSRQGANYEQYF
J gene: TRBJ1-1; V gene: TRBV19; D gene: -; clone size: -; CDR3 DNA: TGTGCCAGTAGTATTCAAGCTATGAACACTGAAGCTTTCTTT; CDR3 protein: CASSIQAMNTEAFF
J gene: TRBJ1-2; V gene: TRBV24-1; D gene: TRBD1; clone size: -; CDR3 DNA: TGTGCCACCAGTGCAGGACAGGGAGGCTACACCTTC; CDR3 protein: CATSAGQGGYTF
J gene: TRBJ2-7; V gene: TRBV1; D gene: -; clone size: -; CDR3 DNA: TGCACCAGCAGCCAAGTCGCCCGGCTAGCGGGGATATCCTACGAGCAGTACTTC; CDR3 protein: CTSSQVARLAGISYEQYF
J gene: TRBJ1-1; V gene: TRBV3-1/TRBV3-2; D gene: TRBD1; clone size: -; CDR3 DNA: TGTGCCAGCAGCCAAGGAATGGTAGGAAGAGACAGGGTTTACACTGAAGCTTTCTTT; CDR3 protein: CASSQGMVGRDRVYTEAFF
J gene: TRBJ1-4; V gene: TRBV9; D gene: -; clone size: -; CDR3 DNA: TGTGCCAGCAGCGTAGAGCAGGAAGAAGAAAAACTGTTTTTT; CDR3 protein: CASSVEQEEEKLFF
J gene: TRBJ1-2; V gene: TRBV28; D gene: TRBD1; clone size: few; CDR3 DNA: TGTGCCAGCATTTCACAGGGGGGGTTTGGCTACACCTTC; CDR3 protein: CASISQGGFGYTF
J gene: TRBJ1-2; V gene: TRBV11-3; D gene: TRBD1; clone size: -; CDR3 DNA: TGTGCCAGCAGAACCACAGGGGGCTCTTCTGGCTACACCTTC; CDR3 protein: CASRTTGGSSGYTF
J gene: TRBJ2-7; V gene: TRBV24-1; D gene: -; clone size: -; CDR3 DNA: TGTGCCACCAGTGTAGCGGCCTCCTACGAGCAGTACTTC; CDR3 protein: CATSVAASYEQYF
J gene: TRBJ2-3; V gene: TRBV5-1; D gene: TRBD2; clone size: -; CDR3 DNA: TGCGCCAGCAGCTTGGCGACTAGCCTTAGAGATACGCAGTATTTT; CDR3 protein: CASSLATSLRDTQYF
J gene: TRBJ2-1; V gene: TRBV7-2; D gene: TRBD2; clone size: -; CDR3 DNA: TGTGCCAGCAGCTTAGCGGGACTAGCGGCGATCTACAATGAGCAGTTCTTC; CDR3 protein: CASSLAGLAAIYNEQFF
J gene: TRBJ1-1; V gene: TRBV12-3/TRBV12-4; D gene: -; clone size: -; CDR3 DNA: TGTGCCAGCAGTTTTTACTGGAACACTGAAGCTTTCTTT; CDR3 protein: CASSFYWNTEAFF
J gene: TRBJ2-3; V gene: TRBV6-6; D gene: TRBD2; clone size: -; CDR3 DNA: TGTGCCAGCAGTCAGCAGAGGGTGGGAGCGGGGGAGGACTCCGGGCAGTATTTT; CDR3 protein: CASSQQRVGAGEDSGQYF
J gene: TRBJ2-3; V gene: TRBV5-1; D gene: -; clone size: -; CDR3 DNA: TGCGCCAGCAGCTCTTCCGATACGCAGTATTTT; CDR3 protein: CASSSSDTQYF
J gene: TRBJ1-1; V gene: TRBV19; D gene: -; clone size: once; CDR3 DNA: TGTGCCAGTAGTATCGGGGGTCACATGAACACTGAAGCTTTCTTT; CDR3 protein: CASSIGGHMNTEAFF
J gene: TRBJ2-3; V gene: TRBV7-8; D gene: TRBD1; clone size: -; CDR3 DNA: TGTGCCAGCAGATTGGCAGGGGGTAGCACAGATACGCAGTATTTT; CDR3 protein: CASRLAGGSTDTQYF
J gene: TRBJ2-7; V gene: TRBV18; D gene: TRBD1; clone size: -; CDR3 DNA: TGTGCCAGCTCCAGGGACAGGGGAATCTACGAGCAGTACTTC; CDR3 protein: CASSRDRGIYEQYF
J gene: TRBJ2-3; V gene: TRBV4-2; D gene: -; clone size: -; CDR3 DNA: TGTGCCAGCAGCCAAGATCCAGGACGGGGGGCCGGAGATACGCAGTATTTT; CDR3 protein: CASSQDPGRGAGDTQYF
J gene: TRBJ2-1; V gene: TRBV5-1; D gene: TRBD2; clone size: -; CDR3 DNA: TGCGCCAGCAGCCTCGGGACTAGCGGGGGAGGGAATGAGCAGTTCTTC; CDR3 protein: CASSLGTSGGGNEQFF
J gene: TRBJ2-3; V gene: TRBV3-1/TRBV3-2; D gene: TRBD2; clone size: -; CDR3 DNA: TGTGCCAGCAGCCAAGAGACTCTAGCGGGGGTCCCGGACGCGCAGTATTTT; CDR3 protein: CASSQETLAGVPDAQYF
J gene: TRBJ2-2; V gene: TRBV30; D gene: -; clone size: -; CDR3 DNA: TGTGCCTGGAGGAGCAGATCGGGAACCGGGGAGCTGTTTTTT; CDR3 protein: CAWRSRSGTGELFF